This TCR beta chain was found in a study of T cell responses to AZD1222 COVID-19 vaccine. Note on this clone: The antigen is not known.

Study-wide results and limits: Spike-specific TCRs gained breadth and depth after people received two AZD1222 doses. There were mostly white British donors and more females than males, and clonal diversity was possibly underestimated. In the spike-specific TCR repertoire, nearly half reportedly target unmutated variant regions.

The assay was immunoSEQ multiplex PCR, and TCRdb's table has in-frame clones only and misses some. The sample shows some 170,000 clones, roughly nine tenths of them seen only once. This specimen was peripheral blood, taken on day 0 of AZD1222 vaccination. This TCR came from an adult in good health.

CDR3 bases: TGTGCCAGCAGTTCCCGTGGGAGGGGTCAGTTCTTC. Its protein product is CASSSRGRGQFF. The chain links TRBV28 to TRBJ2-1; the match to TRBD2 covers 7 bases. In germline, CDR1 is MDHEN, CDR2 SYDVKM. The junction had 7 bases not matched to a gene; V was cut back by 4 bases and J by 13 bases. The CDR3 extends over 12 amino acids.